Given below is one T cell receptor (beta chain) in context. The antigen is unknown. Naive CD4+ cells were CD45RA-selected; the remaining cells were memory. Every subset had its genomic DNA shared out evenly among several immunoSEQ plates. The data were produced by immunoSEQ multiplex PCR, yet TCRdb's version contains in-frame clones alone and is incomplete. The sample lists about 300,000 clones, around 72% seen once, with 10% in the top ten. The trim removed 3 bases at V and 3 bases at J, leaving 6 bases unmatched. CDR1 is ENHRY and CDR2 is SYGVKD in the germline V gene. This CDR3 spans 15 amino acids. This specimen belongs to a study of shared clonotypes between healthy human individuals. Study-level points and caveats: Clonotypes which were not shared had lower generation probabilities than clonotypes that all four donors shared.

This chain joins TRBV10-3 and TRBJ2-7; 9 positions match TRBD2. This receptor was taken from a man aged 30 to 45 in good health. The sample comprised memory CD4+ T cells sorted from blood. Subset given: CD45RA-negative fraction. The CDR3 nucleotides read TGTGCCATCAGTGACGGGCGGGAGGGTCGCTACGAGCAGTACTTC. Protein sequence: CAISDGREGRYEQYF.